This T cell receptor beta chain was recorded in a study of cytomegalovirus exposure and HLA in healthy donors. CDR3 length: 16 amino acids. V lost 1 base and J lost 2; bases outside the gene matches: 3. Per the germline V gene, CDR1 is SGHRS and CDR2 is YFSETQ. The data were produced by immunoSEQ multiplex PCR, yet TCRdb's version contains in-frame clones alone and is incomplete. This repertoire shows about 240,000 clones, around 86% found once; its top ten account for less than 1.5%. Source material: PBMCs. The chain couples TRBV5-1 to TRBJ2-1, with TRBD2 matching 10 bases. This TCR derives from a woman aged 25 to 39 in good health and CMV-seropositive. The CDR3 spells CASSLSSGSAYNEQFF. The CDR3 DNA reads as TGCGCCAGCAGCTTGTCTAGCGGGAGCGCCTACAATGAGCAGTTCTTC.